This TCR beta chain originates from a study of metastatic and nonmetastatic thyroid tumors. Background on the study: Patients with malignant and benign thyroid disease provided blood and tumor or nodule tissue, whose repertoires were compared. Study results and limitations: Benign nodules were reported to have significantly lower TCR beta diversity than malignant thyroid tumors, in blood and tumor.

Every patient underwent thyroid surgery untreated. This clone was seen more than once but under ten times. The antigen remains unidentified. This CDR3 region has 15 residues. The V end was cut by 7 bases, the J end by 0 bases, with 16 bases between. Germline V gene lookup returns CDR1 MNHEY and CDR2 SVGEGT. Authors' data handling: CDR3 was compared across clinicopathological groups, and the resulting differences were used to build a distant-metastasis classifier for papillary thyroid cancer. TCRdb reanalyzed the PCR reads with MiXCR. What appears here as the V and J calls and clone size reflects TCRdb's work, not the paper's. Of 27,000 or so clones detected, roughly 15% appear once; the ten largest clones hold around 6.1%.

Sequenced material: blood. The TCR was taken from a male donor with papillary thyroid cancer or a benign thyroid nodule (not recorded which). Some clones in this sample may be carry-over from other donors' samples. The genes are TRBV6-2 or TRBV6-3 and TRBJ2-7, with D tentatively TRBD1 (6 bases). The CDR3 nucleotides are TGTGCCAGCATTAAGGCCGGGACAAGCTCCTACGAGCAGTACTTC. Its translation is CASIKAGTSSYEQYF.